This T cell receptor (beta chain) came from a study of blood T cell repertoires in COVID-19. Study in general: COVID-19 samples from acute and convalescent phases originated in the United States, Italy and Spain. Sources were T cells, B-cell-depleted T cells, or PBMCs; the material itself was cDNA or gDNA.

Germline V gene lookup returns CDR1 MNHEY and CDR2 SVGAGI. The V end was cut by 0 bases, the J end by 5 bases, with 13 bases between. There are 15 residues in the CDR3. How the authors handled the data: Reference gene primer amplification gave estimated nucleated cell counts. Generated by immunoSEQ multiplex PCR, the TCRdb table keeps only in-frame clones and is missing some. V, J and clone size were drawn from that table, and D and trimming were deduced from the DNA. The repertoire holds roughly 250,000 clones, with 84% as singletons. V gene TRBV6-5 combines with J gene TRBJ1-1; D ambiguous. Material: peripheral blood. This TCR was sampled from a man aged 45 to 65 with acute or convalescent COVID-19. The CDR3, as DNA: TGTGCCAGCAGTTACTCGATATCACGGAGGACTGAAGCTTTCTTT. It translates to CASSYSISRRTEAFF.